These T cell receptor beta chains were read from a single sample in a study of early T cells in non-severe SARS-CoV-2 infection. MiXCR, applied by TCRdb to the 5' RACE reads, yields one record per CDR3 protein. The sample records approximately 71,000 distinct CDR3 sequences, around 12% being singletons. Source: whole blood, taken at baseline. Receptors were obtained from an adult who was a healthcare worker with PCR-confirmed SARS-CoV-2 infection or an uninfected control (not recorded which). The CDR3 runs from the conserved cysteine through the conserved F or W. The D gene is left open where the match is weak. Clone size is given for some rows only: seen once, a few or many times, or a class if the clone is expanded.

D gene: .; clone size: .; J gene: TRBJ2-3; CDR3 length: 16; V gene: TRBV10-3; CDR3 DNA: TGTGCCATCAGTGAGCCGACGGTACCCCCCACAGATACGCAGTATTTT; CDR3 protein: CAISEPTVPPTDTQYF
D gene: TRBD1; clone size: .; J gene: TRBJ2-7; CDR3 length: 15; V gene: TRBV27; CDR3 DNA: TGTGCCAGCAGTTCCGACCCGGGACAGCTACACCCCGGGGACTTC; CDR3 protein: CASSSDPGQLHPGDF
D gene: TRBD1; clone size: many; J gene: TRBJ2-4; CDR3 length: 18; V gene: TRBV12-3/TRBV12-4; CDR3 DNA: TGTGCCAGCAGTTTAGTTACCGGGACAGGGGCGCCCAAAAACATTCAGTACTTC; CDR3 protein: CASSLVTGTGAPKNIQYF
D gene: .; clone size: many; J gene: TRBJ2-7; CDR3 length: 13; V gene: TRBV7-2; CDR3 DNA: TGTGCCACCCGGACGGACTTCGAGTACGAGCAGTACTTC; CDR3 protein: CATRTDFEYEQYF
D gene: TRBD1; clone size: .; J gene: TRBJ1-4; CDR3 length: 14; V gene: TRBV20-1; CDR3 DNA: TGCAGTGGCCGAGACAGGGCTAGTAATGAAAAACTGTTTTTT; CDR3 protein: CSGRDRASNEKLFF
D gene: TRBD2; clone size: .; J gene: TRBJ2-1; CDR3 length: 16; V gene: TRBV4-1; CDR3 DNA: TGCGCCAGCAGCCAAGAACTAGCGGGGGGACCAAATGAGCAGTTCTTC; CDR3 protein: CASSQELAGGPNEQFF
D gene: .; clone size: .; J gene: TRBJ1-5; CDR3 length: 16; V gene: TRBV2; CDR3 DNA: TGTGCCAGCAGTCCACGTGGGGGGGGCGCGAAACAGCCCCAGCATTTT; CDR3 protein: CASSPRGGGAKQPQHF
D gene: TRBD1; clone size: few; J gene: TRBJ2-2; CDR3 length: 15; V gene: TRBV5-1; CDR3 DNA: TGCGCCAGCAGCTCGGGACAGAGCAACACCGGGGAGCTGTTTTTT; CDR3 protein: CASSSGQSNTGELFF
D gene: TRBD1; clone size: many; J gene: TRBJ2-7; CDR3 length: 14; V gene: TRBV7-2; CDR3 DNA: TGTGCCAGCAGCCTCGGGACAGGGGTCTACGAGCAGTACTTC; CDR3 protein: CASSLGTGVYEQYF
D gene: TRBD1; clone size: .; J gene: TRBJ2-3; CDR3 length: 17; V gene: TRBV12-3/TRBV12-4; CDR3 DNA: TGTGCCAGCAGTACACCGGGACAGGGCCTTTACACAGATACGCAGTATTTT; CDR3 protein: CASSTPGQGLYTDTQYF
D gene: .; clone size: .; J gene: TRBJ2-5; CDR3 length: 15; V gene: TRBV2; CDR3 DNA: TGTGCCAGCAGTGAAGCCCCCCGGGGGCAAGAGACCCAGTACTTC; CDR3 protein: CASSEAPRGQETQYF
D gene: .; clone size: few; J gene: TRBJ2-3; CDR3 length: 14; V gene: TRBV2; CDR3 DNA: TGTGCCAGCAGAGGGGACGGCGTTAAGGATACGCAGTATTTT; CDR3 protein: CASRGDGVKDTQYF
D gene: .; clone size: .; J gene: TRBJ2-3; CDR3 length: 11; V gene: TRBV7-2; CDR3 DNA: TGTGCCAGCAGCCCCTCGTCAATGCAGTATTTT; CDR3 protein: CASSPSSMQYF
D gene: .; clone size: many; J gene: TRBJ2-1; CDR3 length: 12; V gene: TRBV6-5; CDR3 DNA: TGTGCCAGCAGCACACAGTCGTCCGAGCAGTTCTTC; CDR3 protein: CASSTQSSEQFF
D gene: TRBD2; clone size: few; J gene: TRBJ2-3; CDR3 length: 16; V gene: TRBV2; CDR3 DNA: TGTGCCAGCAGCACCGCAGCGGGGGGGCGGGCAGATACGCAGTATTTT; CDR3 protein: CASSTAAGGRADTQYF
D gene: .; clone size: few; J gene: TRBJ1-5; CDR3 length: 15; V gene: TRBV5-1; CDR3 DNA: TGCGCCAGCAGCCAGGACGGAACTAGCAATCAGCCCCAGCATTTT; CDR3 protein: CASSQDGTSNQPQHF
D gene: .; clone size: many; J gene: TRBJ2-1; CDR3 length: 14; V gene: TRBV20-1; CDR3 DNA: TGCAGTGCTGCAGCTAGCCTGGCCATCCGGGAGCAGTTCTTC; CDR3 protein: CSAAASLAIREQFF
D gene: .; clone size: .; J gene: TRBJ2-2; CDR3 length: 15; V gene: TRBV27; CDR3 DNA: TGTGCCAGCAGTCCTTCCCAGCTAGGCGCCGGGGAGCTGTTTTTT; CDR3 protein: CASSPSQLGAGELFF
D gene: .; clone size: many; J gene: TRBJ1-1; CDR3 length: 14; V gene: TRBV7-9; CDR3 DNA: TGTGCCAGCAGCTCGAGTCAGGTGAACACTGAAGCTTTCTTT; CDR3 protein: CASSSSQVNTEAFF
D gene: .; clone size: once; J gene: TRBJ2-7; CDR3 length: 14; V gene: TRBV5-6; CDR3 DNA: TGTGCCAGCAGCTTGTATGAGGGCTCCTACGAGCAGTACTTC; CDR3 protein: CASSLYEGSYEQYF
D gene: .; clone size: .; J gene: TRBJ2-1; CDR3 length: 17; V gene: TRBV3-1; CDR3 DNA: TGTGCCAGCAGCCACCAGCCTGTCGTCGGTCCCTACAATGAGCAGTTCTTC; CDR3 protein: CASSHQPVVGPYNEQFF
D gene: .; clone size: .; J gene: TRBJ2-4; CDR3 length: 14; V gene: TRBV5-5; CDR3 DNA: TGTGCCAGCAGAGATGGGACAGCCAAAAACATTCAGTACTTC; CDR3 protein: CASRDGTAKNIQYF
D gene: .; clone size: few; J gene: TRBJ2-1; CDR3 length: 14; V gene: TRBV20-1; CDR3 DNA: TGCAGTGCTACTGGGGCGGGGCCCCTCAATGAGCAGTTCTTC; CDR3 protein: CSATGAGPLNEQFF
D gene: .; clone size: few; J gene: TRBJ2-2; CDR3 length: 17; V gene: TRBV4-2; CDR3 DNA: TGTGCCAGCAGCCAAGATCTTCCCGGCGGGGCCACCGGGGAGCTGTTTTTT; CDR3 protein: CASSQDLPGGATGELFF
D gene: .; clone size: many; J gene: TRBJ1-2; CDR3 length: 13; V gene: TRBV3-1; CDR3 DNA: TGTGCCAGCAGCCGAGGAGCCCTCGGGGGCTACACCTTC; CDR3 protein: CASSRGALGGYTF
D gene: .; clone size: .; J gene: TRBJ2-3; CDR3 length: 13; V gene: TRBV15; CDR3 DNA: TGTGCCACCAGCAGACGGACTAAAGGGGCGCAGTATTTT; CDR3 protein: CATSRRTKGAQYF
D gene: .; clone size: .; J gene: TRBJ1-2; CDR3 length: 14; V gene: TRBV4-1; CDR3 DNA: TGCGCCAGCAGCCCCCTTTGGGGGGCGAATGGCTACACCTTC; CDR3 protein: CASSPLWGANGYTF
D gene: TRBD2; clone size: .; J gene: TRBJ2-2; CDR3 length: 15; V gene: TRBV14; CDR3 DNA: TGTGCCAGCAGCCTACTAGCGGAGAACACCGGGGAGCTGTTTTTT; CDR3 protein: CASSLLAENTGELFF
D gene: TRBD1; clone size: many; J gene: TRBJ1-1; CDR3 length: 11; V gene: TRBV28; CDR3 DNA: TGTGCCAGCTCCAGGGGGTCTGAAGCTTTCTTT; CDR3 protein: CASSRGSEAFF
D gene: TRBD2; clone size: .; J gene: TRBJ2-3; CDR3 length: 14; V gene: TRBV12-3/TRBV12-4; CDR3 DNA: TGTGCCAGCACCCTAGCGGGGGTCTCAGATACGCAGTATTTT; CDR3 protein: CASTLAGVSDTQYF
D gene: .; clone size: .; J gene: TRBJ1-2; CDR3 length: 12; V gene: TRBV25-1; CDR3 DNA: TGTGCCAGCAGGACGGGGGGAGATGGCTACACCTTC; CDR3 protein: CASRTGGDGYTF
D gene: TRBD2; clone size: few; J gene: TRBJ2-1; CDR3 length: 14; V gene: TRBV2; CDR3 DNA: TGTGCCAGCGGGGGACTAGCGGGGGTTAATGAGCAGTTCTTC; CDR3 protein: CASGGLAGVNEQFF
D gene: TRBD1; clone size: few; J gene: TRBJ2-1; CDR3 length: 19; V gene: TRBV7-9; CDR3 DNA: TGTGCCAGCAGCTTAGGCCCCACCCTGACAGGGTTGGCCTACAATGAGCAGTTCTTC; CDR3 protein: CASSLGPTLTGLAYNEQFF
D gene: TRBD1; clone size: .; J gene: TRBJ2-7; CDR3 length: 14; V gene: TRBV4-1; CDR3 DNA: TGCGCCAGCAGCTCAGGGACAGGGAGGTACGAGCAGTACTTC; CDR3 protein: CASSSGTGRYEQYF
D gene: TRBD2; clone size: .; J gene: TRBJ2-5; CDR3 length: 13; V gene: TRBV29-1; CDR3 DNA: TGCAGCGTTGAAGAGGGACGGGGGGAAACCCAGTACTTC; CDR3 protein: CSVEEGRGETQYF
D gene: TRBD1; clone size: few; J gene: TRBJ2-7; CDR3 length: 12; V gene: TRBV10-3; CDR3 DNA: TGTGCCATCAGTGACAGGGGGTGGGAGCAGTACTTC; CDR3 protein: CAISDRGWEQYF
D gene: .; clone size: many; J gene: TRBJ1-1; CDR3 length: 13; V gene: TRBV7-8; CDR3 DNA: TGTGCCAGCAGCTTAGGGGGGTTGACTGAAGCTTTCTTT; CDR3 protein: CASSLGGLTEAFF
D gene: .; clone size: many; J gene: TRBJ2-3; CDR3 length: 11; V gene: TRBV6-5; CDR3 DNA: TGTGCCAGCGGGACCCGGGATACGCAGTATTTT; CDR3 protein: CASGTRDTQYF
D gene: TRBD1; clone size: .; J gene: TRBJ1-6; CDR3 length: 17; V gene: TRBV28; CDR3 DNA: TGTGCCAGCAGTCCGGGGACAGGCAGCTCCTATAATTCACCCCTCCACTTT; CDR3 protein: CASSPGTGSSYNSPLHF
D gene: TRBD2; clone size: .; J gene: TRBJ2-1; CDR3 length: 21; V gene: TRBV19; CDR3 DNA: TGTGCCAGTAGTATCCGGGGGGAACGGTCTACTATATCAAGCTCCTACAATGAGCAGTTCTTC; CDR3 protein: CASSIRGERSTISSSYNEQFF
D gene: .; clone size: few; J gene: TRBJ2-1; CDR3 length: 16; V gene: TRBV7-2; CDR3 DNA: TGTGCCAGCAGCTTAGTCTTCCTGAGCTCCTACAATGAGCAGTTCTTC; CDR3 protein: CASSLVFLSSYNEQFF
D gene: .; clone size: .; J gene: TRBJ1-1; CDR3 length: 14; V gene: TRBV5-1; CDR3 DNA: TGCGCCAGCAGCTTGGGACCGATTAACACTGAAGCTTTCTTT; CDR3 protein: CASSLGPINTEAFF
D gene: .; clone size: few; J gene: TRBJ2-2; CDR3 length: 15; V gene: TRBV28; CDR3 DNA: TGTGCCAGCACCTCGCCAAGGGGGAACACCGGGGAGCTGTTTTTT; CDR3 protein: CASTSPRGNTGELFF
D gene: .; clone size: .; J gene: TRBJ1-2; CDR3 length: 16; V gene: TRBV5-4; CDR3 DNA: TGTGCCAGCAGCTTGGAGGGGCAGGGTACGATTCATGGCTACACCTTC; CDR3 protein: CASSLEGQGTIHGYTF
D gene: .; clone size: .; J gene: TRBJ1-1; CDR3 length: 11; V gene: TRBV20-1; CDR3 DNA: TGCAGTGCTACGCGGGGGGCTGAAGCTTTCTTT; CDR3 protein: CSATRGAEAFF
D gene: .; clone size: few; J gene: TRBJ1-3; CDR3 length: 12; V gene: TRBV20-1; CDR3 DNA: TGCAGTGTCCACACCTCTGGAAACACCATATATTTT; CDR3 protein: CSVHTSGNTIYF
D gene: TRBD1; clone size: .; J gene: TRBJ1-2; CDR3 length: 17; V gene: TRBV19; CDR3 DNA: TGTGCCAGTAGTATAGTTTTGAGGACAGGGGATGCTGATGGCTACACCTTC; CDR3 protein: CASSIVLRTGDADGYTF
D gene: .; clone size: few; J gene: TRBJ2-4; CDR3 length: 19; V gene: TRBV4-1; CDR3 DNA: TGCGCCAGCAGCCCCCGCTACAGTCCCGGGACTGGTGCCAAAAACATTCAGTACTTC; CDR3 protein: CASSPRYSPGTGAKNIQYF
D gene: TRBD2; clone size: many; J gene: TRBJ2-1; CDR3 length: 15; V gene: TRBV29-1; CDR3 DNA: TGCAGCGTTGAGGGACTAGCGGGGGATTACAATGAGCAGTTCTTC; CDR3 protein: CSVEGLAGDYNEQFF
D gene: .; clone size: .; J gene: TRBJ1-3; CDR3 length: 16; V gene: TRBV4-2; CDR3 DNA: TGTGCCAGCAGCCAAGATCACTCCCACTCTGGAAACACCATATATTTT; CDR3 protein: CASSQDHSHSGNTIYF
D gene: .; clone size: many; J gene: TRBJ1-5; CDR3 length: 13; V gene: TRBV7-3; CDR3 DNA: TGTGCCAGCAGCTTAATGGGTGGTCAGCCCCAGCATTTT; CDR3 protein: CASSLMGGQPQHF
D gene: .; clone size: few; J gene: TRBJ1-6; CDR3 length: 15; V gene: TRBV3-1; CDR3 DNA: TGTGCCAGCAGCCAAGGGGACCGCTATAATTCACCCCTCCACTTT; CDR3 protein: CASSQGDRYNSPLHF
D gene: TRBD2; clone size: few; J gene: TRBJ2-6; CDR3 length: 19; V gene: TRBV11-2; CDR3 DNA: TGTGCCAGCAGCTTAGTAGCGGGGCCTACTTCCTCTGGGGCCAACGTCCTGACTTTC; CDR3 protein: CASSLVAGPTSSGANVLTF
D gene: .; clone size: .; J gene: TRBJ2-7; CDR3 length: 16; V gene: TRBV11-2; CDR3 DNA: TGTGCCAGCACCCAACGCACGGGCGACAGCTCCTACGAGCAGTACTTC; CDR3 protein: CASTQRTGDSSYEQYF
D gene: TRBD1; clone size: .; J gene: TRBJ2-5; CDR3 length: 14; V gene: TRBV11-2; CDR3 DNA: TGTGCCAGCAGCTTAGACAGGGGGCGAGGGACCCAGTACTTC; CDR3 protein: CASSLDRGRGTQYF